This TCR beta chain was profiled in a study of untreated major depressive disorder (dated by TCRdb to 2017 to 2018). As for the study more broadly: A cross-sectional case-control design was used to compare T cell phenotype and TCR repertoire between antidepressant-free major depressive disorder patients and individually matched non-depressed controls. The sequencing was a follow-up to the differences in Vbeta 5.1, Vbeta 11 and Vbeta 22 usage that flow cytometry had picked up across the whole cohort.

General findings and caveats noted by the study authors: In every sequenced subject, the top five TRBV05-01 clones were all identified as private clones. Strict matching and exclusion criteria produced a comparatively small study sample, limiting generalizability of findings. In the sequencing data, TRBV25-01 and TRBV02-01 usage matched the flow-cytometry pattern but was not statistically significant. In CD4+ T cells, sequencing confirmed that depressed patients used TRBV05-01 (Vbeta 5.1) more than controls did, with a one-tailed test giving p = 0.040. The sequencing comparisons used one-tailed planned tests on only three preselected Vbeta families.

From its cysteine to its phenylalanine, the CDR3 spans 14 amino acids. This entry keeps only the CDR3 DNA: 42 bases, framed from base 1. V is cut back by 1 base and J by 6 bases, with 6 bases in the junction unmatched. The germline V gene provides CDR1 MNHNS and CDR2 SASEGT. With regard to this clone: Its antigen remains undetermined. Base qualities were left out, and no much larger clone turns up one base away.

Every depressed patient was matched in pairs with a non-depressed control on sex, age, current smoking status and body mass index. All participants were of European descent. Controls had no mood disorder either currently or in their lifetime and had a Quick Inventory of Depressive Symptoms-Self Report score of 5 or lower. All participants were excluded for major medical conditions, Axis I/II comorbidities, regular medication or illicit drug use, or drinking over 100 g alcohol weekly. From each participant, around 31 ml of peripheral blood was collected into EDTA tubes. Using the BD IMag Human CD4 T Lymphocyte Enrichment Set, CD4+ T cells were purified from thawed PBMCs via magnetic negative selection. Flow cytometry confirmed that the CD4+ enrichment method typically gave roughly 95% purity. TCRbeta sequencing was performed on a subgroup of a handful of case-control pairs selected blind to chemokine receptor expression and flow-cytometric repertoire skewing results. Every blood sample was taken in the morning at 8:00 a.m., after which PBMCs were separated out using Ficoll-Hypaque gradient centrifugation. PBMCs were cryopreserved by gradual cooling to -80 degrees C and were kept in liquid nitrogen until assay.

The Qiagen DNeasy Blood and Tissue Kit was used to extract total genomic DNA from the purified CD4+ T cells. The TCRbeta CDR3 region, defined according to IMGT, was amplified and sequenced using immunoSEQ immunosequencing protocols. In the source study's methods: The immunoSEQ service preprocessed the raw sequence data to correct PCR and sequencing errors. Data were loaded into the immunoSEQ Analyzer and further analyzed with VDJtools v1.0.7. The paired Wilcoxon signed-rank test was applied to assess differences between patients and controls. TCRdb took this table from immuneACCESS and kept in-frame rearrangements with V and J called. Such tables lack part of the clones; where checked against another copy, unresolved V genes explain under half of the gap, and the rest is unexplained. Clonal size and the V and J genes are those of that table, whereas D and trimming came from the DNA. Within this sample are 20,000 to 25,000 clones, with roughly nine tenths of them counted one time only. The biggest ten clones account for 0.47% of the sample.

The chain is encoded by TRBV6-1 joined to TRBJ2-7, with 7 bases aligning to TRBD1. This TCR was sampled from a middle-aged woman in good health. The specimen was CD4+ T cells from PBMCs. The DNA is as follows: TGTGCCAGCAGTGAAGTCAGGGGGTTTAGCGAGCAGTACTTC. It is translated as CASSEVRGFSEQYF.